This record looks at one TCR beta chain sequence and its context. Looked up from germline, CDR1 is WSHSY and CDR2 is SAAADI. This CDR3 is built from 17 residues. Trimming at V came to 4 bases and at J to 5 bases, leaving 13 bases not matched to a gene. The source of the sample is a study of sequential checkpoint blockade in melanoma. Here immunoSEQ multiplex PCR was the method, and the copy in TCRdb shows in-frame clones only, minus some. The sample lists 17,000 or so clones, about two thirds seen once, with just over 20% in the top ten. Described treatment: randomized to nivolumab then ipilimumab (arm A) or the reverse (arm B). PBMC sorting kept live CD3+CD8+ cells without CD19 or CD56.

V usage is TRBV10-2 and J usage is TRBJ2-1; 8 nucleotides align to TRBD1. This receptor was identified in a human donor with melanoma. Here the sequenced sample was CD8+ T cells sorted from blood (inferred from file names), taken from a patient given nivolumab and ipilimumab in sequence. The CDR3 region is CASSGGQESEENNEQFF. CDR3 sequence (DNA): TGCGCCAGCAGTGGGGGACAGGAATCGGAAGAGAACAATGAGCAGTTCTTC.